This entry lists 14 T cell receptor beta chains sequenced from one sample in a study of blood T cells in healthy people across ages. Next came a second PCR, run for about 7 to 12 cycles, which used a sample-barcoded 5' primer along with a J-beta primer mix. Each CDR3 protein gets one entry after TCRdb re-called the 5' RACE reads with MiXCR. The sample holds 1.5 million to 2 million distinct CDR3 sequences, about 30% seen once. Material: blood. The receptor set was obtained from a woman in her 30s in good health.

The chain carries TRBV28 and TRBJ2-1; TRBD2 aligns across 11 bases. The CDR3 is made up of 16 amino acids. The V gene's germline CDR1 is MDHEN and CDR2 SYDVKM. With V trimmed by 3 bases and J by 7 bases, 8 bases remained unmatched. The CDR3 nucleotides are TGTGCCAGCAGTTTTGGTAGCGGGGGGGCTAAGAATGAGCAGTTCTTC. It encodes CASSFGSGGAKNEQFF.

This clonotype was seen a few times. The chain couples TRBV7-9 to TRBJ1-2; D possibly corresponds to TRBD1 (6 bases). There are 13 residues in the CDR3. V gave up 5 bases and J gave up 4 bases, with 11 bases separating them. Germline loops: CDR1 SEHNR, CDR2 FQNEAQ (reference sequence). The CDR3 nucleotides read TGTGCCAGCAGCGAGACAGGCCCCTATGGCTACACCTTC. This sequence encodes CASSETGPYGYTF.

In its sample, this clonotype was seen a few times. The genes are TRBV18 and TRBJ2-7; D is perhaps TRBD1 (6 bases). Trimming removed 2 bases from V and 6 bases from J, with 17 bases in between. CDR3 length equals 15 residues. Germline V gene sequence: CDR1 KGHSH, CDR2 LQKENI. The CDR3 protein is CASSPSTGPLVEQYF. In DNA, the CDR3 is TGTGCCAGCTCACCAAGCACAGGGCCGTTAGTCGAGCAGTACTTC. The entire variable domain, with the rest obtained from reference TRBV18 and TRBJ2-7, is as follows: NAGVMQNPRHLVRRRGQEARLRCSPMKGHSHVYWYRQLPEEGLKFMVYLQKENIIDESGMPKERFSAEFPKEGPSILRIQQVVRGDSAAYFCASSPSTGPLVEQYFGPGTRLTVT.

This rearrangement joins TRBV7-9 to TRBJ2-7, with D tentatively TRBD1 or TRBD2 (6 bases each). The germline gives CDR1 SEHNR, CDR2 FQNEAQ (reference sequence). The CDR3 contains 17 residues. Trimming removed 4 bases at V and 1 base at J, with 20 bases between. This CDR3 reads CASSSGLGGPGSYEQYF. CDR3 in DNA: TGTGCCAGCAGCTCGGGCCTGGGGGGCCCCGGATCCTACGAGCAGTACTTC.

This clonotype turned up a few times. The chain links TRBV4-1 to TRBJ1-5; no definite D call. CDR1 MGHRA and CDR2 YSYEKL come from the germline V gene. V lost 4 bases and J lost 10, with 14 bases in between. The CDR3 has 13 residues. CDR3 DNA: TGCGCCAGCAGCCCTGGCCCGATAAGACCCCAGCATTTT. This encodes CASSPGPIRPQHF.

The chain joins TRBV3-1 to TRBJ2-1; possibly TRBD2 for D (6 bases). From germline, CDR1 is LGHDT and CDR2 YNNKEL (reference sequence). V dropped 1 base and J dropped 6 bases, with 16 bases sitting between them. This CDR3 spans 16 amino acids. CDR3 loop: CASSQGVSGFSNEQFF. In DNA form, the CDR3 reads TGTGCCAGCAGCCAAGGGGTTAGCGGATTTTCCAATGAGCAGTTCTTC.

This clonotype was detected a few times. The chain uses TRBV7-6 and TRBJ2-3; TRBD2 might be the D (6 bases). The CDR3 covers 14 residues. Per the germline V gene, CDR1 is SGHVS and CDR2 is FNYEAQ. With 3 bases removed from V and 4 bases from J, the gap between germline ends came to 11 bases. The CDR3: CASSFRGIADTQYF. Written as DNA, the CDR3 is TGTGCCAGCAGCTTCCGCGGGATCGCAGATACGCAGTATTTT.

The genes are TRBV7-2 and TRBJ2-1; D unresolved. The better agreement between TRBJ2-7 and the DNA end casts doubt on the J call. This CDR3 is built from 16 residues. Germline V gene data show CDR1 as SGHTA and CDR2 as FQGNSA. CDR3 DNA: TGTGCCAGCAGCTTAGGACGGGTAGATTCCTACAATGAGCAGTACTTC. It is translated as CASSLGRVDSYNEQYF.

This clonotype was seen a few times. The chain combines TRBV5-1 with TRBJ2-7; no reliable D call. Trimming shortened V by 1 base and J by 3 bases, and 11 bases separated the two germline ends. CDR1 and CDR2 from the germline V gene are SGHRS and YFSETQ. The CDR3 is 14 amino acids. CDR3 DNA sequence: TGCGCCAGCAGCTTGCCGACACAGATCTACGAGCAGTACTTC. Translated: CASSLPTQIYEQYF.

V and J are TRBV20-1 and TRBJ1-1; weak D call: TRBD1 (5 bases). The CDR3 covers 13 residues. The germline V and J ends were trimmed by 3 bases and 2 bases, with 10 bases remaining between them. Germline V gene lookup returns CDR1 DFQATT and CDR2 SNEGSKA (reference sequence). The CDR3: CSASVRDNTEAFF. The CDR3 nucleotides read TGCAGTGCTAGCGTCCGGGACAACACTGAAGCTTTCTTT.

The rearrangement uses TRBV6-6 and TRBJ2-1; TRBD2 matches at 7 bases. The CDR3 covers 14 residues. CDR1 and CDR2 from the germline V gene are MNHNY and SVGAGI (reference sequence). V dropped 5 bases and J dropped 7; count of bases not matched to a gene: 8. CDR3: CASSGRDYQNEQFF. The CDR3 DNA sequence: TGTGCCAGCAGTGGCCGGGACTATCAGAATGAGCAGTTCTTC.

A single count supports this clonotype. The chain links TRBV20-1 to TRBJ2-7; 9 nucleotides align to TRBD2. The CDR3 extends over 16 amino acids. Per germline, CDR1 DFQATT and CDR2 SNEGSKA (reference sequence). Trimming cost V 7 bases and J 7 bases; bases outside gene matches: 20. The CDR3 region is CSGRAGGPKIYNEQYF. Here the CDR3 DNA reads TGCAGTGGAAGGGCGGGGGGGCCAAAAATCTACAATGAGCAGTACTTC.

Regarding this clonotype: A read error may produce the germline difference seen at one junction end. This rearrangement joins TRBV7-8 to TRBJ1-2; D remains ambiguous. The CDR3 is 15 amino acids. In germline, CDR1 is SGHVS, CDR2 FQNEAQ. The CDR3 bases are TGTACCAGCAGCTTAGACACCGGGCCGGGATATGGCTACACCTTC. Amino acids: CTSSLDTGPGYGYTF.

The chain employs TRBV7-2 and TRBJ1-5, with unresolved D. The CDR3 length is 15 residues. Germline CDR1 reads SGHTA; CDR2 reads FQGNSA. V was shortened by 5 bases and J by 1 base, with 12 bases between the two germline ends. CDR3 sequence: CASSGRVGSNQPQHF. Here the CDR3 DNA reads TGTGCCAGCAGCGGGAGGGTTGGGAGCAATCAGCCCCAGCATTTT.